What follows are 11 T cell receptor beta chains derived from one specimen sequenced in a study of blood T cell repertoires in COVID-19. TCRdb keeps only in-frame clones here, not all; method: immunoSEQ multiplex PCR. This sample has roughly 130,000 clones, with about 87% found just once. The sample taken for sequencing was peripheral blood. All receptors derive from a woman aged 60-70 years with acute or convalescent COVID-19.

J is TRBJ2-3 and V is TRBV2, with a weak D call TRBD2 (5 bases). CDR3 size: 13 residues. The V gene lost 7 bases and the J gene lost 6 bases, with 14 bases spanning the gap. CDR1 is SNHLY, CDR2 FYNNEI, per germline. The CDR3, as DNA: TGTGCCAGCAAGGCCGGGTCGGGGGATACGCAGTATTTT. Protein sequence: CASKAGSGDTQYF.

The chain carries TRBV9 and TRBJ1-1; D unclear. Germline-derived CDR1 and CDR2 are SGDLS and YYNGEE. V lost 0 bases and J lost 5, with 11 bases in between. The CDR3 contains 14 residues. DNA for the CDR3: TGTGCCAGCAGCGTAGCTGTGCGGGATACTGAAGCTTTCTTT. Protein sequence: CASSVAVRDTEAFF.

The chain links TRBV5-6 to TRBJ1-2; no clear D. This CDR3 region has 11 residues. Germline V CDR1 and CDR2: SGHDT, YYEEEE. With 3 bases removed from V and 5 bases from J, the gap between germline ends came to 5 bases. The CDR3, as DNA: TGTGCCAGCAGCTCCCCGTATGGCTACACCTTC. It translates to CASSSPYGYTF.

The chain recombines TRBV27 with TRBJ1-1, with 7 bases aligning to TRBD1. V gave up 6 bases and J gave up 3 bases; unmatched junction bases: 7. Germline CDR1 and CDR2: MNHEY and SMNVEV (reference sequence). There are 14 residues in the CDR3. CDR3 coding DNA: TGTGCCAGCAGGAAGGGACAGTTGGACACTGAAGCTTTCTTT. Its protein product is CASRKGQLDTEAFF.

CDR3 coding DNA: TGTGCCAGCATCCTTGACAGGGAAGGGACCATATATTTT. It codes for CASILDREGTIYF. The chain employs TRBV2 and TRBJ1-3; TRBD1 matches at 7 bases. The junction had 10 bases not matched to a gene; V was cut back by 7 bases and J by 10 bases. This CDR3 is built from 13 residues. Germline V CDR1 and CDR2: SNHLY, FYNNEI.

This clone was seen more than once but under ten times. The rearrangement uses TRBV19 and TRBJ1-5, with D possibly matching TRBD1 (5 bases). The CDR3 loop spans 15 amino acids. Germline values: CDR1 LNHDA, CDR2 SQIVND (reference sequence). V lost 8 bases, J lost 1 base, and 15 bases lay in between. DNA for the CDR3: TGTGCCAGTTCCTGGGGGAGGGCGAGCAATCAGCCCCAGCATTTT. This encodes CASSWGRASNQPQHF.

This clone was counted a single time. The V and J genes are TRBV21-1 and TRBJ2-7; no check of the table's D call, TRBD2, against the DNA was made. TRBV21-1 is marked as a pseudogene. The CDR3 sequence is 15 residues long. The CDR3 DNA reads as TGTGCCAGCAGCAAAGCCCGGGGGAGCTCCTACGAGCAGTACTTC. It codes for CASSKARGSSYEQYF.

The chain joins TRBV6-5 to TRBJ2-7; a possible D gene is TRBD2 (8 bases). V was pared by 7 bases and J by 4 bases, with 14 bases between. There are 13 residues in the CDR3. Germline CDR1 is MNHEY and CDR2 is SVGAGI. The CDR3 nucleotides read TGTGCCAGCAAAGGGGGCGGGAGGTACGAGCAGTACGTC. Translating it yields CASKGGGRYEQYV.

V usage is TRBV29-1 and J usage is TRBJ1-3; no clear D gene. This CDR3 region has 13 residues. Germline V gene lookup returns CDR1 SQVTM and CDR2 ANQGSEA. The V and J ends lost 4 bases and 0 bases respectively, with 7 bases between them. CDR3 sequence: CSVGGNSGNTIYF. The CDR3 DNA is TGCAGCGTTGGAGGGAACTCTGGAAACACCATATATTTT.

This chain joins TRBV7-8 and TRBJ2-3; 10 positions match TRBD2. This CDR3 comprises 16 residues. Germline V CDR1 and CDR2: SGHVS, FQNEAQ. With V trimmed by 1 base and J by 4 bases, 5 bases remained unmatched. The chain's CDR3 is CASSLVSGLASDTQYF. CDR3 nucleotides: TGTGCCAGCAGCTTAGTATCGGGACTAGCGTCAGATACGCAGTATTTT.

CDR3 sequence (DNA): TGTGCCAGCAGCCTCCCCACGAGCAGGGATGCTTTCTTT. Amino acids: CASSLPTSRDAFF. The rearrangement joins TRBV3-1 (or the pseudogene TRBV3-2) to TRBJ1-1, with a possible D match to TRBD1 (5 bases). Germline CDR1 is LGHDT and CDR2 is YNNKEL (reference sequence). CDR3 size: 13 residues. V was cut by 4 bases and J by 11 bases, with 17 bases left in between.